This TCR beta chain originates from a study of T cell changes during pregnancy in multiple sclerosis. The CDR3 runs to 17 residues. CDR1 and CDR2 (germline): SGHTA, FQGNSA. The J segment lost 2 bases and the V segment lost 5 bases, leaving 6 bases of the junction unmatched. Method: immunoSEQ multiplex PCR; TCRdb's copy keeps in-frame clones and lacks some. The sample records roughly 58,000 clones, 80% to 95% being singletons. The TCR originated in a female donor in good health, enrolled as a control in a pregnancy study. This chain joins TRBV7-2 and TRBJ2-5, with 15 bases matching TRBD2. The sequences come from CD4+ T cells from peripheral blood mononuclear cells, collected after pregnancy. CDR3 coding DNA: TGTGCCAGCAGCACTCAGGGACTAGCGGGGGGACAAGAGACCCAGTACTTC. It encodes CASSTQGLAGGQETQYF.